This T cell receptor (beta chain) was captured in a study of blood T cell repertoires in COVID-19 (dated by TCRdb to about 2020). A note on the overall study: Collaborator samples came from the United States, Italy and Spain and covered acute and convalescent phases of COVID-19. The prospective study material was composed of cDNA or gDNA derived from T cells, B-cell-depleted T cells, or PBMCs. Deeply sampled blood TCRbeta repertoires from subjects exposed to, actively infected with, or recovered from COVID-19 were included in the dataset. The repertoires were released in a freely available public database meant as a resource for research on the immune response to SARS-CoV-2. Samples came from the ongoing ImmuneRACE study (first 160 participants) plus 1,254 subjects from 6 global collaborators. Sample metadata almost always included a de-identified subject ID, COVID-19 status, age in years and sex. Where available, HLA class I and class II types were taken from metadata supplied by the sample provider and were not determined by assay-based typing. The paper's findings and limits, for the study overall: Clinical and demographic metadata were provided uncurated, with the amount varying by source and participant.

The immunoSEQ Assay, a bias-controlled multiplex PCR, was used to amplify TCRbeta CDR3 regions from genomic DNA. The paper's processing steps were these. Within the assay, amplification of reference gene primers was used to estimate how many nucleated cells each sample contained. To quantify the absolute abundance of each unique TCRbeta CDR3 rearrangement, sequence reads were collapsed and filtered. For each sample, productive Simpson clonality was calculated by taking the square root of Simpson's diversity index across productive rearrangements. Held by TCRdb, this immuneACCESS table contains in-frame sequences only and omits some clones. Under half of the omission traces to an unresolved V gene where checked; the cause of the rest is unknown. V, J and clone size were drawn from that table, and D and trimming were deduced from the DNA. The sample table contains 140,000 to 150,000 clones; only one count was recorded for roughly 87% of them. Roughly 4% of the sample rests with the top ten.

Deletion took 0 bases off V and 7 bases off J, with a span of 13 bases between the germline ends. The CDR3 runs 15 amino acids, cysteine and phenylalanine included. Only the CDR3 DNA is retained, 45 bases long and in frame from the first base. CDR1 is given as SGDLS and CDR2 as YYNGEE, both from the germline V gene. As concerns this clone: It lacks a known antigen. The record has no base qualities; no much larger clone is one base away.

In the prospective study, participants were about 18 to 100 years old, resided in about two dozen geographic areas of the United States, and were enrolled through a virtual design. In the prospective study, cohorts were assigned on the basis of participant-reported clinical history obtained from a screening survey and a study questionnaire. Exposed participants had been in contact, within 2 weeks of entering the study, with a person who had a PCR-confirmed or clinician-diagnosed case of COVID-19. Each participant in the prospective study had whole blood, serum and a nasopharyngeal or oropharyngeal swab collected by mobile phlebotomists. Additional blood draws and questionnaires over an approximately two-month period could optionally be provided by prospective study participants. Before DNA extraction, prospective study blood samples were shipped either frozen or at room temperature.

The sequence was obtained from a woman in her thirties or forties who had been exposed to COVID-19. The V and J segments used are TRBV9 and TRBJ1-4, and perhaps TRBD1 as D gene, on 6 matching bases. The sample consisted of PBMCs or T cells enriched from blood (not recorded which). The DNA is as follows: TGTGCCAGCAGCGTAGGGGACCCAGGGGCTGAAAAACTGTTTTTT. It encodes CASSVGDPGAEKLFF.